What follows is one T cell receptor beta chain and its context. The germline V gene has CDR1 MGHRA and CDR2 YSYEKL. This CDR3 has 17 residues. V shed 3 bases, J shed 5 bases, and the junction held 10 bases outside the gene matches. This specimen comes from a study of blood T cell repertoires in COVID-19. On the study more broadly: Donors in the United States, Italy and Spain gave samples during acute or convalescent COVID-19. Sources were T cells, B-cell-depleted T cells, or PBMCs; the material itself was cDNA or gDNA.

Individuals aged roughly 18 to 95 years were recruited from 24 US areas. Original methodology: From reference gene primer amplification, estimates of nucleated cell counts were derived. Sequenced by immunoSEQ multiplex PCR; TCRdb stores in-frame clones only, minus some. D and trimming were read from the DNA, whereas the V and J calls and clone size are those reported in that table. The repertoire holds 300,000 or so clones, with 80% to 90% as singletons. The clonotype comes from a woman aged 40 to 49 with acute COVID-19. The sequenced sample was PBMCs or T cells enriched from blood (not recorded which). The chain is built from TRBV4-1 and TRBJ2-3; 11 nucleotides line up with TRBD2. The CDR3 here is CASSQTISGRAQDTQYF. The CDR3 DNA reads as TGCGCCAGCAGCCAGACAATTAGCGGGAGGGCCCAAGATACGCAGTATTTT.